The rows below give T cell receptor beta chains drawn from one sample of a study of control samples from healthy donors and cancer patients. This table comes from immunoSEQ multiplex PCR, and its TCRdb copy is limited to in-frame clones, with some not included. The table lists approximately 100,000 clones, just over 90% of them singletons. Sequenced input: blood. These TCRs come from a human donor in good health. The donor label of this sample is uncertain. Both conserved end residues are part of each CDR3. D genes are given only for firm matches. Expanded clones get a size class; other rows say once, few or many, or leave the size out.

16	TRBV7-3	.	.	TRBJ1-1	TGTGCCAGCAGCTTAAACCCCTCTACAGGGAACACTGAAGCTTTCTTT	CASSLNPSTGNTEAFF
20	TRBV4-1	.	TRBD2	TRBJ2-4	TGCGCCTGCAGCCAAGATCTTGGGCGGGGGGGCCTGGGAGCCAAAAACATTCAGTACTTC	CACSQDLGRGGLGAKNIQYF
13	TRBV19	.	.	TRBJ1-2	TGTGCCAGTGGGGGCCGGGTCACGTATGGCTACACCTTC	CASGGRVTYGYTF
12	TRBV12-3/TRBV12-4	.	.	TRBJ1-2	TGTGCCAGCAGGCGGCTTGCCTATGGCTACACCTTC	CASRRLAYGYTF
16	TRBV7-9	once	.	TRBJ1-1	TGTGCCAGCAGCCTCTCGTGGGGGGGAGCGAACACTGAAGCTTTCTTT	CASSLSWGGANTEAFF
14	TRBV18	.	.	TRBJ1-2	TGTGCCAGCTCATCTAGGGAGGGGACTGATGGCTACACCTTC	CASSSREGTDGYTF
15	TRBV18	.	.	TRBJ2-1	TGTGCCAGCTCACCCGAAAAGGGAGGGGGACATGAGCAGTTCTTC	CASSPEKGGGHEQFF
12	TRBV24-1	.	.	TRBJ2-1	TGTGCCACCAGTGCCGATGCCGGGGGTCAGTTCTTC	CATSADAGGQFF
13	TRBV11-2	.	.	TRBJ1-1	TGTGCCAGCAGCCCGCATGAGGAGGGAAAAACTTTCTTT	CASSPHEEGKTFF
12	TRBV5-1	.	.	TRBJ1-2	TGCGCCAGCAGTACTGGGAACTATGGCTACACCTTC	CASSTGNYGYTF
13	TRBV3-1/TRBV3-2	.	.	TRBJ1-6	TGTGCCAGCAGCCCACTAGTTAATTCACCCCTCCACTTT	CASSPLVNSPLHF
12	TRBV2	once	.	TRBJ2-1	TGTGCCAGCGACCCTTCCTACAATGAGCAGTTCTTC	CASDPSYNEQFF